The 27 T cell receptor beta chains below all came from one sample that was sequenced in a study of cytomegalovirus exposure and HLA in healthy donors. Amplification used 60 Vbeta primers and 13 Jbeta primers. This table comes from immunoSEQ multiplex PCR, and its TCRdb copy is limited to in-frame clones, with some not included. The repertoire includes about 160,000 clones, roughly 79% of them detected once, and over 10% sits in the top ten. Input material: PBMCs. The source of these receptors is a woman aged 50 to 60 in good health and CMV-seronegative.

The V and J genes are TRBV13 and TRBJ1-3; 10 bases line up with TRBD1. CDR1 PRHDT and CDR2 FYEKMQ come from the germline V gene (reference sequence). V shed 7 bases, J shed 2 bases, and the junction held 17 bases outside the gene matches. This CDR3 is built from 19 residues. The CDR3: CASKRWGQGNSGPGNTIYF. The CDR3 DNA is TGTGCCAGCAAAAGGTGGGGACAGGGGAACTCCGGGCCTGGAAACACCATATATTTT.

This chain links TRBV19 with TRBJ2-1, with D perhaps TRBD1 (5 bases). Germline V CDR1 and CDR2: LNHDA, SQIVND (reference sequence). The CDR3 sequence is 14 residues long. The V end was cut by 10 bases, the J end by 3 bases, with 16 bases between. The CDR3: CATRWGSGYNEQFF. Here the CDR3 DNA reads TGTGCCACCCGGTGGGGCTCCGGCTACAATGAGCAGTTCTTC.

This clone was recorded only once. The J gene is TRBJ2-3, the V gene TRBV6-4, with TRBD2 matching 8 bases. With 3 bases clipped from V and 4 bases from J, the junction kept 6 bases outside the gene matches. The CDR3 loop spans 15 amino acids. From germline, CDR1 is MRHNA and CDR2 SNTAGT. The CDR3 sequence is CASSEVTGGPDTQYF. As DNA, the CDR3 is TGTGCCAGCAGTGAAGTGACGGGGGGGCCAGATACGCAGTATTTT.

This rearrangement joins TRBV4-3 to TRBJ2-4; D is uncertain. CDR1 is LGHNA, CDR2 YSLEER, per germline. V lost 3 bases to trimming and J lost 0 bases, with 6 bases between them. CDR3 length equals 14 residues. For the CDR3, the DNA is TGCGCCAGCAGCCAGGAGATAGCCAAAAACATTCAGTACTTC. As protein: CASSQEIAKNIQYF.

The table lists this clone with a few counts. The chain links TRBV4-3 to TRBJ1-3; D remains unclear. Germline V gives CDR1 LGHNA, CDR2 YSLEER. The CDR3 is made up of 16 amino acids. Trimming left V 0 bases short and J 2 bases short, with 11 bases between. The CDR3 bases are TGCGCCAGCAGCCAAGATTTACGAGGGACTGGAAACACCATATATTTT. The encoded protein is CASSQDLRGTGNTIYF.

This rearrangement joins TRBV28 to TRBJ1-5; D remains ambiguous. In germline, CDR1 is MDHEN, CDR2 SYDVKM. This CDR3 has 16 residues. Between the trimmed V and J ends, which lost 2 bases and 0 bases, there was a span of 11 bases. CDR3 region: CASSLPWQASNQPQHF. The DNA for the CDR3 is TGTGCCAGCAGTTTACCCTGGCAGGCTAGCAATCAGCCCCAGCATTTT.

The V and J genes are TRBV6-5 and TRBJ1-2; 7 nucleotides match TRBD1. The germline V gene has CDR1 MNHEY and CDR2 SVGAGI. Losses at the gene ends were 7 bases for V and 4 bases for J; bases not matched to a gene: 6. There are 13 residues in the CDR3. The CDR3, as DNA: TGTGCCAGCACGAGGGGGCAGAGCTATGGCTACACCTTC. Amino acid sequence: CASTRGQSYGYTF.

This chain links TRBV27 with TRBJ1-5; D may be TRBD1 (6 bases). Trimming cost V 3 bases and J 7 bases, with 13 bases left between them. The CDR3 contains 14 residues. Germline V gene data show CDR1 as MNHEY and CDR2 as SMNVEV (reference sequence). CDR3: CASSFGGAGQPQHF. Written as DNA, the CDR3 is TGTGCCAGCAGTTTTGGGGGGGCAGGGCAGCCCCAGCATTTT.

DNA of the CDR3: TGTGCCAGCAGCTTAGCGCGGGCAGCGGGCCCCTACGAGCAGTACTTC. Its protein product is CASSLARAAGPYEQYF. The V and J genes are TRBV7-9 and TRBJ2-7; possibly TRBD2 for D (6 bases). Germline lookup yields CDR1 SEHNR and CDR2 FQNEAQ (reference sequence). The CDR3 runs 16 residues. V lost 0 bases, J lost 2 bases, and 14 bases lay in between.

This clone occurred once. CDR3 residues: CAIKTTGTGNTIYF. For the CDR3, the DNA is TGTGCCATCAAAACGACAGGGACTGGAAACACCATATATTTT. V is TRBV10-3 and J is TRBJ1-3, with 7 bases identical to TRBD1. CDR3 length equals 14 residues. Germline CDR1 ENHRY, CDR2 SYGVKD. The V segment lost 7 bases and the J segment 2 bases; nucleotides outside the gene matches: 5.

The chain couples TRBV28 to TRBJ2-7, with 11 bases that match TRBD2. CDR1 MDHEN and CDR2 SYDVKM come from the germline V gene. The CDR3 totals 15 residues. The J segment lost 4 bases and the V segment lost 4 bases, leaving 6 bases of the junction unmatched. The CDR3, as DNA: TGTGCCAGCAGTTCGAGAACTAGCGGGAGTTACGAGCAGTACTTC. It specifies CASSSRTSGSYEQYF.

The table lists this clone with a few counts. CDR3 nucleotide sequence: TGTGCCAGCAGTGTACAGTCCGCCTACGAGCAGTACTTC. Its protein is CASSVQSAYEQYF. The rearrangement links TRBV27 to TRBJ2-7, with D unresolved. This CDR3 contains 13 residues. Trimming shortened V by 5 bases and J by 2 bases, and 10 bases separated the two germline ends. Per germline, CDR1 MNHEY and CDR2 SMNVEV (reference sequence).

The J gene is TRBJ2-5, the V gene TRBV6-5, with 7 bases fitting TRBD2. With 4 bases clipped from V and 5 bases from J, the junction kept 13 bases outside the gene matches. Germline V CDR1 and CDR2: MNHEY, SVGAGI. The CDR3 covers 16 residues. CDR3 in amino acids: CASSSGREVRVETQYF. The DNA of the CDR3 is TGTGCCAGCAGTTCCGGACGGGAGGTTCGAGTTGAGACCCAGTACTTC.

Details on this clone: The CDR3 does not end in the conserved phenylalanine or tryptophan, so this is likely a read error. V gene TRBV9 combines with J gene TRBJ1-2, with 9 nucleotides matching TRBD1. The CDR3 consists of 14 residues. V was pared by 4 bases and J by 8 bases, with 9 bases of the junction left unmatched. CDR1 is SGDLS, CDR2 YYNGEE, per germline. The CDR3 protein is CASSSRDRAKGYTL. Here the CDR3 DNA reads TGTGCCAGCAGCTCCCGGGACAGGGCTAAGGGCTACACCCTC.

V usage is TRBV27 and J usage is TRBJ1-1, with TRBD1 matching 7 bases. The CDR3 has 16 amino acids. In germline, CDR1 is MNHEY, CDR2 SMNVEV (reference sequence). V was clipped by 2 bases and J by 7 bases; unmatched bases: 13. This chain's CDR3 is CASSLGAGGRISEAFF. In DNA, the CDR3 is TGTGCCAGCAGTTTAGGGGCAGGGGGTAGAATTAGTGAAGCTTTCTTT.

In DNA, the CDR3 is TGCACCAGCAGCCAACACAGGGGCCACGAGCAGTACTTC. It translates to CTSSQHRGHEQYF. The V and J genes are TRBV1 and TRBJ2-7; no check of the table's D call, TRBD1, against the DNA was made. TRBV1 is tagged as a pseudogene. The CDR3 totals 13 residues.

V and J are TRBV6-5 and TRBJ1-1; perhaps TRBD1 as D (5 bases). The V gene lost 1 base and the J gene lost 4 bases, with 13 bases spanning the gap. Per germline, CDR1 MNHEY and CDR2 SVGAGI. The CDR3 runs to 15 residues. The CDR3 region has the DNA TGTGCCAGCAGTTACTGGGGGGGGGTCGGCACTGAAGCTTTCTTT. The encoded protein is CASSYWGGVGTEAFF.

The CDR3 bases are TGTGCCAGCAGCTTATGGGAGAGCAATTCACCCCTCCACTTT. Its protein is CASSLWESNSPLHF. The rearrangement joins TRBV7-3 to TRBJ1-6; D unresolved. In germline, CDR1 is SGHTA, CDR2 FQGTGA. The V gene lost 2 bases and the J gene lost 7 bases, with 9 bases spanning the gap. This CDR3 comprises 14 residues. Full variable domain (remainder filled in from reference TRBV7-3 and TRBJ1-6): GAGVSQTPSNKVTEKGKYVELRCDPISGHTALYWYRQSLGQGPEFLIYFQGTGAADDSGLPNDRFFAVRPEGSVSTLKIQRTERGDSAVYLCASSLWESNSPLHFGNGTRLTVT.

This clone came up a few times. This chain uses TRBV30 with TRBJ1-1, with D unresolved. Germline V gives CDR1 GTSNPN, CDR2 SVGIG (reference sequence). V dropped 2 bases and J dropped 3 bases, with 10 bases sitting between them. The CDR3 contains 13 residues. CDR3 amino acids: CAWSLRWDTEAFF. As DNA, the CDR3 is TGTGCCTGGAGTTTGAGGTGGGACACTGAAGCTTTCTTT.

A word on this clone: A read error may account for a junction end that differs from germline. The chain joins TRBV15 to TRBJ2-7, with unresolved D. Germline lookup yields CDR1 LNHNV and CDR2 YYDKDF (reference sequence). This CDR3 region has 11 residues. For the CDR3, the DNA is TGTGCCACCAGCAGTTCCTCCGAGCAGTACTTC. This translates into CATSSSSEQYF.

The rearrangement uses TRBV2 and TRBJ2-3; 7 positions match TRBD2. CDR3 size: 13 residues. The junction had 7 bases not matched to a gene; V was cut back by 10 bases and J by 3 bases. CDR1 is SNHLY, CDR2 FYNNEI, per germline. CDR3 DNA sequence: TGTGCCACGGCGGGGGTTGGGACAGATACGCAGTATTTT. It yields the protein CATAGVGTDTQYF. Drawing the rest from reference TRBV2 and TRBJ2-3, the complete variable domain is EPEVTQTPSHQVTQMGQEVILRCVPISNHLYFYWYRQILGQKVEFLVSFYNNEISEKSEIFDDQFSVERPDGSNFTLKIRSTKLEDSAMYFCATAGVGTDTQYFGPGTRLTVL.

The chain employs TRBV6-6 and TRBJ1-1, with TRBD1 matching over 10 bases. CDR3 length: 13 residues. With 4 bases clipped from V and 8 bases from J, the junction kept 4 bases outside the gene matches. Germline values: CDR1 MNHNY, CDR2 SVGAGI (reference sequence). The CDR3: CASSWTGGIEAFF. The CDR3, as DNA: TGTGCCAGCAGTTGGACAGGGGGGATCGAAGCTTTCTTT.

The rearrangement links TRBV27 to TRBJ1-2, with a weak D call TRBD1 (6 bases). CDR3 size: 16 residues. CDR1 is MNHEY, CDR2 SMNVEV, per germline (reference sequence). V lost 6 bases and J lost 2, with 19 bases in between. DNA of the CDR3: TGTGCCAGCAGCCTGAAGGGACAAGGACGGAACTATGGCTACACCTTC. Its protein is CASSLKGQGRNYGYTF.

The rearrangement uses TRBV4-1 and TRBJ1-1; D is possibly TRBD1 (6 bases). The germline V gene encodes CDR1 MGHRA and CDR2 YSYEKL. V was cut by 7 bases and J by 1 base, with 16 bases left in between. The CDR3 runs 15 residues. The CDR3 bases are TGCGCCAGCACAGATCGGGGGGGCGCGAACACTGAAGCTTTCTTT. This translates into CASTDRGGANTEAFF.

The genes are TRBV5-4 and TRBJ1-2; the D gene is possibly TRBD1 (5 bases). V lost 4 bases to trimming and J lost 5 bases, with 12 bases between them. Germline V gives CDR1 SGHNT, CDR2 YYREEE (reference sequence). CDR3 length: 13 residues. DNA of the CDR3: TGTGCCAGCAGCGACAGCGGGCAATATGGCTACACCTTC. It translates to CASSDSGQYGYTF.

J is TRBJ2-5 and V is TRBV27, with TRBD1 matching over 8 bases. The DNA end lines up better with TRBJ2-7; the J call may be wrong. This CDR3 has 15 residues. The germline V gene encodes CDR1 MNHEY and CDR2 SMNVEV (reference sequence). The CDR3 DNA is TGTGCCAGTTTGGCGACAGGGGCCCCTTCCTACGAGCAGTACTTC. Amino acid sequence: CASLATGAPSYEQYF.

The chain's CDR3 is CARSQGWDLTSGPHYEQYF. For the CDR3, the DNA is TGTGCCAGAAGCCAGGGATGGGACTTGACTAGCGGGCCCCACTACGAGCAGTACTTC. The chain is built from TRBV5-3 and TRBJ2-7, with 10 bases matching TRBD2. TRBV5-3 is an ORF, and what it does is uncertain. This CDR3 has 19 residues. V lost 4 bases to trimming and J lost 3 bases; unmatched junction nucleotides: 19.